The sequence of this T cell receptor (beta chain) was determined in a study of shared clonotypes between healthy human individuals. The repertoire was sequenced with immunoSEQ multiplex PCR; TCRdb's copy has only in-frame clones and lacks some. This sample has over a million clones, with 96% found just once. This CDR3 has 13 residues. Germline CDR1 is KGHSH and CDR2 is LQKENI. Trimming pared 4 bases from V and 2 bases from J, leaving 8 bases between. For this clone: Within the sample, other DNA sequences also encode this same CDR3.

Sequencing was carried out using naive CD4+ T cells sorted from blood. Subset of the sample: CD45RA+ positively selected. The J gene is TRBJ2-5, the V gene TRBV18, with D possibly matching TRBD1 (5 bases). The TCR originated in a man aged 30 to 39 in good health. The CDR3 loop reads CASSQGIQETQYF. DNA for the CDR3: TGTGCCAGCTCACAGGGGATACAAGAGACCCAGTACTTC.